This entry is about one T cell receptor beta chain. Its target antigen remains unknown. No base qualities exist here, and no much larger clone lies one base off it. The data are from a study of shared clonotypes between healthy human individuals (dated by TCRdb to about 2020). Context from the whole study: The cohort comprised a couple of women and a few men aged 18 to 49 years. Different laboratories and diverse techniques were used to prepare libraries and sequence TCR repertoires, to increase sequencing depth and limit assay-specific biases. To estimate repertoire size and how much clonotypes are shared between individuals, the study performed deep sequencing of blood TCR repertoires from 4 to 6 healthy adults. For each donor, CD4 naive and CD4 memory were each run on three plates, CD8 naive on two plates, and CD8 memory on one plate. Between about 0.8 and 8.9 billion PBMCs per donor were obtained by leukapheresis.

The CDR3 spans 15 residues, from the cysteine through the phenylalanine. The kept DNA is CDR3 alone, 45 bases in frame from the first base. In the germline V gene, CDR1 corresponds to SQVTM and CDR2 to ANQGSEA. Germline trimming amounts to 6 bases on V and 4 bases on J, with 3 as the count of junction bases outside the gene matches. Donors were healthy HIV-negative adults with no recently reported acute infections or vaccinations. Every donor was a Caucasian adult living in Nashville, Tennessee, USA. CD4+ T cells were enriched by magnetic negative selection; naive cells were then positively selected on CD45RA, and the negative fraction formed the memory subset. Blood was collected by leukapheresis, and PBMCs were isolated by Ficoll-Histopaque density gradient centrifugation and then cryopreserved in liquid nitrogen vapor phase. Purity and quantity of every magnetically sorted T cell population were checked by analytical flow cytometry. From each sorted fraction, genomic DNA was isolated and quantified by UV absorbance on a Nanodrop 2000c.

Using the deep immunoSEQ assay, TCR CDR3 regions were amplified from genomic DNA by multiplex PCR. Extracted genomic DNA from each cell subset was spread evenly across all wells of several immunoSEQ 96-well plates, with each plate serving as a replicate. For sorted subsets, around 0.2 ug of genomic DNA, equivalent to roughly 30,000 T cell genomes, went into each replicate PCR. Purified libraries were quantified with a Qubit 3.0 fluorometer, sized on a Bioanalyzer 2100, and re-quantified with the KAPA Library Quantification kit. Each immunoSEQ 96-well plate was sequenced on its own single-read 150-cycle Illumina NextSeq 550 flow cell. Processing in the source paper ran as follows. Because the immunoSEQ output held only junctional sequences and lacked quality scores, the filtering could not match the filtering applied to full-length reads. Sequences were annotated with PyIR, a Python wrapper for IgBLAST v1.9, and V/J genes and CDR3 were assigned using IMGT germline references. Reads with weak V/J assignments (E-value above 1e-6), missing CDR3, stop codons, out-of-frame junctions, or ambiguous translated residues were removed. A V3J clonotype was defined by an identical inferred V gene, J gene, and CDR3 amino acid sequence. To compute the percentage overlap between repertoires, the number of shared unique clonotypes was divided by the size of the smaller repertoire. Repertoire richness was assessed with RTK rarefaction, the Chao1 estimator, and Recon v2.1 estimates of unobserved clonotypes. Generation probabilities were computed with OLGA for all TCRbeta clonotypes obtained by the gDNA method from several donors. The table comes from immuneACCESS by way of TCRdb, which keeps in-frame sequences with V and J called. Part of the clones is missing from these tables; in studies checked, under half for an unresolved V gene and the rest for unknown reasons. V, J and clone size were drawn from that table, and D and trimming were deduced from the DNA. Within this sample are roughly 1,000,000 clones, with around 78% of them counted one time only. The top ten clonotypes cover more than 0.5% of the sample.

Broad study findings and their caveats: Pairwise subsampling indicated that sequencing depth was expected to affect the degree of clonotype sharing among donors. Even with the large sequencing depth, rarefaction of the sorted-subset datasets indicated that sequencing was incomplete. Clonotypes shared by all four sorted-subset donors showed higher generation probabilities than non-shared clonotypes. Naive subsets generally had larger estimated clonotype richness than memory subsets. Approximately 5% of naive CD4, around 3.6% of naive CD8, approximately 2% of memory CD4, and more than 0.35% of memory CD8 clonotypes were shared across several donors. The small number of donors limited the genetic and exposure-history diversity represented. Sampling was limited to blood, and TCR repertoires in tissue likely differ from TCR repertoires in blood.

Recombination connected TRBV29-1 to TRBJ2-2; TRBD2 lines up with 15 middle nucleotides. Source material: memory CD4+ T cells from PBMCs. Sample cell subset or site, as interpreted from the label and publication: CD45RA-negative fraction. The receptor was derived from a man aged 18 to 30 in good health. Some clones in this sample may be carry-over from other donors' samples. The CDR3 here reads CSVRTSGRGTGELFF. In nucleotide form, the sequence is TGCAGCGTCCGGACTAGCGGGAGGGGCACCGGGGAGCTGTTTTTT.